This is a list of T cell receptor beta chains from one sample in a study of cytomegalovirus exposure and HLA in healthy donors. Method: immunoSEQ multiplex PCR; TCRdb's copy keeps in-frame clones and lacks some. The sample has some 80,000 clones; about 79% are singletons. Sequencing used PBMCs. The receptor source for this set is a man in his late teens or twenties in good health and CMV-seropositive. Both conserved end residues are part of each CDR3. A D gene is named only where the DNA matches it firmly. The size field is filled for only some rows; it gives once, few, many or a size class.

clone_size: NA
j_call: TRBJ2-1
v_call: TRBV20-1
d_call: NA
cdr3_nt: TGCAGTGCTAGCGAGGATGAGCAGTTCTTC
cdr3_aa: CSASEDEQFF

clone_size: NA
j_call: TRBJ2-7
v_call: TRBV6-7
d_call: NA
cdr3_nt: TGTGCCAGCAGTTACCCCAGCGGCCACCCCAAGGACGAGCAGTACTTC
cdr3_aa: CASSYPSGHPKDEQYF

clone_size: NA
j_call: TRBJ2-7
v_call: TRBV27
d_call: NA
cdr3_nt: TGTGCCAGCGGCAGTTTTGGTGGCGAGCAGTACTTC
cdr3_aa: CASGSFGGEQYF

clone_size: NA
j_call: TRBJ2-5
v_call: TRBV25-1
d_call: NA
cdr3_nt: TGTGCCAGCAGTGGGACAGTCCGAGAGACCCAGTACTTC
cdr3_aa: CASSGTVRETQYF

clone_size: NA
j_call: TRBJ2-7
v_call: TRBV5-1
d_call: NA
cdr3_nt: TGCGCCAGCAGCTTGACAGGGCCCTCCTACGAGCAGTACTTC
cdr3_aa: CASSLTGPSYEQYF

clone_size: few
j_call: TRBJ1-4
v_call: TRBV15
d_call: TRBD1
cdr3_nt: TGTGCCACCAGCAGGGACAGGGGGAGCGAAAAACTGTTTTTT
cdr3_aa: CATSRDRGSEKLFF

clone_size: once
j_call: TRBJ1-1
v_call: TRBV18
d_call: TRBD1
cdr3_nt: TGTGCCAGCTCACAACAGGGGTTAACTGAAGCTTTCTTT
cdr3_aa: CASSQQGLTEAFF

clone_size: NA
j_call: TRBJ2-2
v_call: TRBV4-1
d_call: TRBD1
cdr3_nt: TGCGCCAGCAGCCAAGAACAGGGGGCCGCCGGGGAGCTGTTTTTT
cdr3_aa: CASSQEQGAAGELFF

clone_size: few
j_call: TRBJ2-5
v_call: TRBV28
d_call: NA
cdr3_nt: TGTGCCAGCAGCCCCCGGCGTTCTCCAACGGGAAAGACCCAGTACTTC
cdr3_aa: CASSPRRSPTGKTQYF

clone_size: NA
j_call: TRBJ2-1
v_call: TRBV29-1
d_call: TRBD2
cdr3_nt: TGCAGCGTTGTACTAGCGGGCTTGTACAATGAGCAGTTCTTC
cdr3_aa: CSVVLAGLYNEQFF

clone_size: NA
j_call: TRBJ2-2
v_call: TRBV4-1
d_call: NA
cdr3_nt: TGCGCCAGCAGCCAGCCCAGGGATGGCGGGGAGCTGTTTTTT
cdr3_aa: CASSQPRDGGELFF

clone_size: NA
j_call: TRBJ2-7
v_call: TRBV27
d_call: TRBD1
cdr3_nt: TGTGCCAGCAGTCCCCGGGACAGAGGCGAGCAGTACTTC
cdr3_aa: CASSPRDRGEQYF

clone_size: NA
j_call: TRBJ2-3
v_call: TRBV14
d_call: TRBD2
cdr3_nt: TGTGCCAGCAGACTTAGCGGGACCACAGATACGCAGTATTTT
cdr3_aa: CASRLSGTTDTQYF

clone_size: NA
j_call: TRBJ2-1
v_call: TRBV4-1
d_call: TRBD2
cdr3_nt: TGCGCCAGCAGCCAAGTAGGGACTAGGGATGAGCAGTTCTTC
cdr3_aa: CASSQVGTRDEQFF

clone_size: NA
j_call: TRBJ1-4
v_call: TRBV4-2
d_call: NA
cdr3_nt: TGTGCCAGCAGCCAAGAAAGGCGGGAAAAACTGTTTTTT
cdr3_aa: CASSQERREKLFF

clone_size: NA
j_call: TRBJ2-5
v_call: TRBV25-1
d_call: NA
cdr3_nt: TGTGCCAGCAGTGGCGGAGGTGGGACTCAAGAGACCCAGTACTTC
cdr3_aa: CASSGGGGTQETQYF

clone_size: NA
j_call: TRBJ1-4
v_call: TRBV27
d_call: TRBD1
cdr3_nt: TGTGCCAGCAGTTTTCCCCCTTCAAGGGGGCGAAGGGGTAGCACGGCAACTAATGAAAAACTGTTTTTT
cdr3_aa: CASSFPPSRGRRGSTATNEKLFF

clone_size: once
j_call: TRBJ2-7
v_call: TRBV27
d_call: NA
cdr3_nt: TGTGCCAGCAGTTTGACGACTGGCTCCTACGAGCAGTACTTC
cdr3_aa: CASSLTTGSYEQYF

clone_size: NA
j_call: TRBJ1-5
v_call: TRBV6-1
d_call: NA
cdr3_nt: TGTGCCAGCAGTGAGGTCAGAGACGGAGACAATCAGCCCCAGCATTTT
cdr3_aa: CASSEVRDGDNQPQHF

clone_size: once
j_call: TRBJ2-7
v_call: TRBV27
d_call: NA
cdr3_nt: TGTGCCAGCAGATCTGACAAACCTTACGAGCAGTACTTC
cdr3_aa: CASRSDKPYEQYF

clone_size: NA
j_call: TRBJ1-3
v_call: TRBV6-5
d_call: NA
cdr3_nt: TGTGCCAGCAGTTACTCGAAGGGGGCTGGAAACACCATATATTTT
cdr3_aa: CASSYSKGAGNTIYF

clone_size: NA
j_call: TRBJ2-1
v_call: TRBV5-1
d_call: TRBD2
cdr3_nt: TGCGCCAGCAGCTCGCAGGGCGGGAGGGTAGGGGAGCAGTTCTTC
cdr3_aa: CASSSQGGRVGEQFF

clone_size: NA
j_call: TRBJ2-7
v_call: TRBV4-2
d_call: TRBD1
cdr3_nt: TGTGCCAGCAGCCAGGACAGGGAATACGAGCAGTACTTC
cdr3_aa: CASSQDREYEQYF

clone_size: NA
j_call: TRBJ2-5
v_call: TRBV5-1
d_call: NA
cdr3_nt: TGCGCCAGCAGCTCTGGCGGGCGGCTCCAAGAGACCCAGTACTTC
cdr3_aa: CASSSGGRLQETQYF

clone_size: NA
j_call: TRBJ2-2
v_call: TRBV2
d_call: TRBD1
cdr3_nt: TGTGCCAGCAGGGATGGGGACAGGTGGGCCGGGGAGCTGTTTTTT
cdr3_aa: CASRDGDRWAGELFF

clone_size: NA
j_call: TRBJ2-7
v_call: TRBV14
d_call: NA
cdr3_nt: TGTGCCAGCAGCCAGATTGACAGGCCCCCCTACGAGCAGTACTTC
cdr3_aa: CASSQIDRPPYEQYF

clone_size: NA
j_call: TRBJ1-5
v_call: TRBV2
d_call: NA
cdr3_nt: TGTGCCAGCAGTGACTATAGCAATCAGCCCCAGCATTTT
cdr3_aa: CASSDYSNQPQHF

clone_size: few
j_call: TRBJ1-5
v_call: TRBV30
d_call: NA
cdr3_nt: TGTGCCTGGAAAACAGCATGGAATCAGCCCCAGCATTTT
cdr3_aa: CAWKTAWNQPQHF

clone_size: NA
j_call: TRBJ1-2
v_call: TRBV19
d_call: TRBD1
cdr3_nt: TGTGCCAGTAGTATAGGGCGCCGCAGGGGGCGCCGGGCTAACTATGGCTACACCTTC
cdr3_aa: CASSIGRRRGRRANYGYTF

clone_size: NA
j_call: TRBJ2-1
v_call: TRBV5-1
d_call: NA
cdr3_nt: TGCGCCAGCAGCTCAGGACACGAGCAGTTCTTC
cdr3_aa: CASSSGHEQFF

clone_size: NA
j_call: TRBJ1-5
v_call: TRBV10-3
d_call: NA
cdr3_nt: TGTGCCATCAGTGAAGGGGGTGGAAGCAATCAGCCCCAGCATTTT
cdr3_aa: CAISEGGGSNQPQHF

clone_size: few
j_call: TRBJ2-7
v_call: TRBV5-6
d_call: TRBD2
cdr3_nt: TGTGCCAGCAGCTTGGGTGGACTAGCGGGAGGATCGTTCTCCTACGAGCAGTACTTC
cdr3_aa: CASSLGGLAGGSFSYEQYF

clone_size: NA
j_call: TRBJ1-5
v_call: TRBV18
d_call: TRBD1
cdr3_nt: TGTGCCAGCTCGGGAGGGACAGGAGATAATCAGCCCCAGCATTTT
cdr3_aa: CASSGGTGDNQPQHF

clone_size: NA
j_call: TRBJ2-7
v_call: TRBV27
d_call: TRBD2
cdr3_nt: TGTGCCAGCAGTTTCGGGACTAGCTACGAGCAGTACTTC
cdr3_aa: CASSFGTSYEQYF

clone_size: once
j_call: TRBJ2-1
v_call: TRBV25-1
d_call: NA
cdr3_nt: TGTGCCAGCAGTGATCCGTCTCAGCGCCTAGGGGATGAGCAGTTCTTC
cdr3_aa: CASSDPSQRLGDEQFF

clone_size: NA
j_call: TRBJ2-3
v_call: TRBV14
d_call: NA
cdr3_nt: TGTGCCAGCAGCCACAAACAGAGCATGGTTGCAGATACGCAGTATTTT
cdr3_aa: CASSHKQSMVADTQYF

clone_size: NA
j_call: TRBJ1-1
v_call: TRBV11-2
d_call: NA
cdr3_nt: TGTGCCAGCACATGGGGCAGACTGAACACTGAAGCTTTCTTT
cdr3_aa: CASTWGRLNTEAFF

clone_size: NA
j_call: TRBJ2-2
v_call: TRBV10-3
d_call: TRBD1
cdr3_nt: TGTGCCATCGGGACAGGGTGGGACACCGGGGAGCTGTTTTTT
cdr3_aa: CAIGTGWDTGELFF

clone_size: NA
j_call: TRBJ2-3
v_call: TRBV5-4
d_call: TRBD2
cdr3_nt: TGTGCCAGCAGCTCACAAATAGCGGGCCCCAGCACAGATACGCAGTATTTT
cdr3_aa: CASSSQIAGPSTDTQYF

clone_size: NA
j_call: TRBJ1-2
v_call: TRBV7-8
d_call: NA
cdr3_nt: TGTGCCAGCAGCTTAGGCAGGGCGCTGCATGGCTACACCTTC
cdr3_aa: CASSLGRALHGYTF

clone_size: NA
j_call: TRBJ2-7
v_call: TRBV28
d_call: NA
cdr3_nt: TGTGCCAGCAGACTGGCGGCGGACGAGCAGTACTTC
cdr3_aa: CASRLAADEQYF

clone_size: NA
j_call: TRBJ2-1
v_call: TRBV4-1
d_call: TRBD2
cdr3_nt: TGCGCCAGCAGCCAAGATCCTAGCGGGACCGAGCAGTTCTTC
cdr3_aa: CASSQDPSGTEQFF

clone_size: NA
j_call: TRBJ2-1
v_call: TRBV6-1
d_call: NA
cdr3_nt: TGTGCCAATTCGGGGGTCCCCTACAATGAGCAGTTCTTC
cdr3_aa: CANSGVPYNEQFF

clone_size: NA
j_call: TRBJ1-2
v_call: TRBV6-5
d_call: NA
cdr3_nt: TGTGCCAGCAGTCCGCTTTGGAGGCCAGGCGAAGGCTACACCTTC
cdr3_aa: CASSPLWRPGEGYTF

clone_size: NA
j_call: TRBJ2-5
v_call: TRBV11-2
d_call: TRBD2
cdr3_nt: TGTGCCAGCAGCGACACCGCACTAGCGGGAGGAGAGACCCAGTACTTC
cdr3_aa: CASSDTALAGGETQYF

clone_size: NA
j_call: TRBJ2-7
v_call: TRBV6-5
d_call: NA
cdr3_nt: TGTGCCACAAAACCGGACGGGATTACGGGGGAGCAGTACTTC
cdr3_aa: CATKPDGITGEQYF

clone_size: NA
j_call: TRBJ2-3
v_call: TRBV6-5
d_call: TRBD1
cdr3_nt: TGTGCCAGCAGTGTACAACAGGGGATCGCGCAGTATTTT
cdr3_aa: CASSVQQGIAQYF

clone_size: NA
j_call: TRBJ2-7
v_call: TRBV29-1
d_call: TRBD2
cdr3_nt: TGCAGCGTATTAGGACTAGCGAACGGGGAGCAGTACTTC
cdr3_aa: CSVLGLANGEQYF

clone_size: once
j_call: TRBJ1-4
v_call: TRBV5-1
d_call: NA
cdr3_nt: TGCGCCAGCAGCTGGACATCCCCGGCTCGTGAAAAACTGTTTTTT
cdr3_aa: CASSWTSPAREKLFF

clone_size: NA
j_call: TRBJ2-3
v_call: TRBV5-1
d_call: NA
cdr3_nt: TGCGCCAGCAGCTTGGAGGCGGCGCAGTATTTT
cdr3_aa: CASSLEAAQYF

clone_size: once
j_call: TRBJ2-2
v_call: TRBV7-8
d_call: TRBD2
cdr3_nt: TGTGCCAGCAGCAAAGCGGGAGGGGTGGACAGGGAGCTGTTTTTT
cdr3_aa: CASSKAGGVDRELFF

clone_size: many
j_call: TRBJ2-7
v_call: TRBV6-6
d_call: NA
cdr3_nt: TGTGCCAGCAGTTACTCGAGGAACGAGCAGTACTTC
cdr3_aa: CASSYSRNEQYF

clone_size: NA
j_call: TRBJ2-7
v_call: TRBV29-1
d_call: NA
cdr3_nt: TGCAGCGTAGCAGGGGCGTACGAGCAGTACTTC
cdr3_aa: CSVAGAYEQYF

clone_size: NA
j_call: TRBJ2-7
v_call: TRBV6-5
d_call: TRBD1
cdr3_nt: TGTGCCAGCAGTTGGACAGGGGCCTACGAGCAGTACTTC
cdr3_aa: CASSWTGAYEQYF